This T cell receptor (beta chain) was documented in a study of T cell responses to AZD1222 COVID-19 vaccine. The CDR3 runs to 16 residues. The germline V gene has CDR1 MNHNY and CDR2 SVGAGI (reference sequence). V shed 0 bases, J shed 4 bases, and the junction held 0 bases outside the gene matches. The assay was immunoSEQ multiplex PCR, and TCRdb's table has in-frame clones only and misses some. The profile covers approximately 100,000 clones, with nearly 90% appearing a single time and roughly 2.5% taken by the ten largest. This chain links TRBV6-6 with TRBJ2-1, with 13 bases fitting TRBD2. The material sequenced was peripheral blood, taken 28 days after the second AZD1222 dose. The clonotype comes from an adult who received the AZD1222 COVID-19 vaccine. Here the CDR3 DNA reads TGTGCCAGCAGTTACTCGGGACTAGCGGGATACAATGAGCAGTTCTTC. Translation: CASSYSGLAGYNEQFF.